This T cell receptor (beta chain) stems from a study of shared clonotypes between healthy human individuals. The table came from immunoSEQ multiplex PCR; TCRdb's copy has only in-frame clones and leaves some out. The table includes a few hundred thousand clones, approximately 97% detected once. With respect to this clone: Other DNA sequences in the sample encode the same CDR3.

Germline CDR1 reads SGHNT; CDR2 reads YYREEE (reference sequence). V gave up 0 bases and J gave up 0 bases, with 4 bases separating them. The CDR3 totals 14 residues. This clonotype was obtained from a woman in her 30s in good health. The chain combines TRBV5-4 with TRBJ2-1, with D unclear. Input material: naive CD4+ T cells sorted from blood. Regarding subset: CD45RA+ positively selected. The CDR3 DNA is TGTGCCAGCAGCTTGGAAAGCTCCTACAATGAGCAGTTCTTC. It encodes CASSLESSYNEQFF.